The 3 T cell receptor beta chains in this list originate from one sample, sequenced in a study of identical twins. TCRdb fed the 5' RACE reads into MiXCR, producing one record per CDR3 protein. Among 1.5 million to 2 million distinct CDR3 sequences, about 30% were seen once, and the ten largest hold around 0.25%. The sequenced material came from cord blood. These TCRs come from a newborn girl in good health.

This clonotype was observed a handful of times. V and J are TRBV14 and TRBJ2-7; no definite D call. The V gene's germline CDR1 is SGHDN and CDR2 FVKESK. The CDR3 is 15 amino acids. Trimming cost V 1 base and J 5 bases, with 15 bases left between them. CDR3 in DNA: TGTGCCAGCAGCCAAGGCTATTGGGGTTCAAACGAGCAGTACTTC. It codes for CASSQGYWGSNEQYF. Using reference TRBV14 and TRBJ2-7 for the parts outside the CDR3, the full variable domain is EAGVTQFPSHSVIEKGQTVTLRCDPISGHDNLYWYRRVMGKEIKFLLHFVKESKQDESGMPNNRFLAERTGGTYSTLKVQPAELEDSGVYFCASSQGYWGSNEQYFGPGTRLTVT.

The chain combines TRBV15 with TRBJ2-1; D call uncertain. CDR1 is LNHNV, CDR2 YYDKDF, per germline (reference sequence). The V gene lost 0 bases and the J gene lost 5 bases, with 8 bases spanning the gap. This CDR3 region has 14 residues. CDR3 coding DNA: TGTGCCACCAGCAGAGAGGCTGGAGACAATGAGCAGTTCTTC. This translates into CATSREAGDNEQFF.

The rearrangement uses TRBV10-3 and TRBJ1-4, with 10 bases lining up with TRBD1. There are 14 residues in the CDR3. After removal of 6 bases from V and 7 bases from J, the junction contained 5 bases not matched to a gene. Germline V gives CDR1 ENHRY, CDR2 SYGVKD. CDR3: CAIRPGTGVEKLFF. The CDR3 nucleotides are TGTGCCATCAGGCCCGGGACAGGGGTTGAAAAACTGTTTTTT.